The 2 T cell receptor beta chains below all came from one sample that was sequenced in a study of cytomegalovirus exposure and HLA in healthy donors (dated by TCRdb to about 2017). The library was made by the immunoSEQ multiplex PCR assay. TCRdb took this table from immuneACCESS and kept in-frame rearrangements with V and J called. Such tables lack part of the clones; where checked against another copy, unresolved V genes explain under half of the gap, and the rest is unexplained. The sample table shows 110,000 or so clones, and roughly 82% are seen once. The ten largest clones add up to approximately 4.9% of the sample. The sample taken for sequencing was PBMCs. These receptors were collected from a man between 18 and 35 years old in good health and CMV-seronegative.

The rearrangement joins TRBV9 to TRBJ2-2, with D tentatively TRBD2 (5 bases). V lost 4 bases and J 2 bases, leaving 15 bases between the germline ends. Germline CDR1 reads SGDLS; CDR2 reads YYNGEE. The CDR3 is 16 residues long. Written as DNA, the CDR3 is TGTGCCAGCAGCAAAACCGGGGATTTTAACACCGGGGAGCTGTTTTTT. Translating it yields CASSKTGDFNTGELFF.

CDR3 region: CASSLTGVTEAFF. In DNA form, the CDR3 reads TGTGCCAGCAGCCTTACAGGGGTTACTGAAGCTTTCTTT. The chain recombines TRBV7-9 with TRBJ1-1; 7 bases match TRBD1. Germline lookup yields CDR1 SEHNR and CDR2 FQNEAQ (reference sequence). There are 13 residues in the CDR3. Unmatched junction bases numbered 5, after V lost 5 bases and J lost 5 bases.